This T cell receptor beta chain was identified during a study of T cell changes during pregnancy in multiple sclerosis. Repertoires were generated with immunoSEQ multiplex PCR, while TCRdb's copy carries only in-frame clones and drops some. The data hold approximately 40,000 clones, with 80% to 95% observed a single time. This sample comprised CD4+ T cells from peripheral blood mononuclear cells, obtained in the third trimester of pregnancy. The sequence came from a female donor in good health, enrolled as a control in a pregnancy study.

The chain's CDR3 is CASSLSGPNYEQYF. CDR3 bases: TGTGCCAGCAGTTTATCGGGCCCGAACTACGAGCAGTACTTC. The chain employs TRBV27 and TRBJ2-7; no clear D gene. Looked up from germline, CDR1 is MNHEY and CDR2 is SMNVEV (reference sequence). The CDR3 runs 14 residues. Deletions cut 0 bases from V and 3 bases from J, with 9 bases between.